Included here is one T cell receptor beta chain sequence, with context. Its antigen is unidentified. The data were taken from a study of T cells in Graves' hyperthyroidism and ophthalmopathy. Study-level results: The model anticipated ophthalmopathy a median around 6 months pre-onset.

Regions amplified from RNA transcripts were the TCR beta CDR3 regions. TCR CDR3 underwent first-round RT-PCR with the HTBI primer set. TCRdb re-called the multiplex PCR reads with MiXCR, one entry per CDR3 protein. Among roughly 200,000 distinct CDR3 sequences listed, around 16% were seen once. Germline lookup yields CDR1 SGHAT and CDR2 FQNNGV. V was clipped by 6 bases and J by 1 base; unmatched bases: 5. This CDR3 spans 15 amino acids. Sequencing was done on a sample of blood. The sequence was collected from a man aged 40-50 years with Graves' hyperthyroidism. The rearrangement uses TRBV11-2 and TRBJ2-3; 9 positions match TRBD1. CDR3 loop: CASSQGQGGTDTQYF. The CDR3 DNA reads as TGTGCCAGCAGTCAGGGACAGGGCGGCACAGATACGCAGTATTTT.